These 11 T cell receptor beta chains came from one sample sequenced in a study of T cell changes during pregnancy in multiple sclerosis. Some clones are missing from TCRdb's copy, which holds only in-frame ones; the method was immunoSEQ multiplex PCR. The sample lists about 41,000 clones, more than 85% occurring once. This specimen consisted of CD8+ T cells from peripheral blood mononuclear cells, obtained in the third trimester of pregnancy. The receptors were gathered from a female donor with multiple sclerosis, enrolled in a pregnancy study.

This rearrangement joins TRBV13 to TRBJ2-5, with D maybe TRBD2 (6 bases). There are 14 residues in the CDR3. Germline V gene sequence: CDR1 PRHDT, CDR2 FYEKMQ (reference sequence). Trimming stripped 4 bases from V and 4 bases from J, with 13 bases between. CDR3 bases: TGTGCCAGCAGCTATAGACTAGAATTAGAGACCCAGTACTTC. The encoded protein is CASSYRLELETQYF.

This chain uses TRBV19 with TRBJ1-1; unclear D gene. The ends were cut back, 1 base at V and 0 bases at J, with 12 bases in the middle. There are 16 residues in the CDR3. Germline-derived CDR1 and CDR2 are LNHDA and SQIVND (reference sequence). CDR3 nucleotide sequence: TGTGCCAGTAGTATAGGAACGGGTTTCATGAACACTGAAGCTTTCTTT. It yields the protein CASSIGTGFMNTEAFF.

J is TRBJ1-5 and V is TRBV5-6; D gene ambiguous. V was clipped by 0 bases and J by 0 bases, with 7 bases between them. Germline V gene sequence: CDR1 SGHDT, CDR2 YYEEEE. The CDR3 totals 15 residues. The CDR3 loop is CASSLVIYSNQPQHF. For the CDR3, the DNA is TGTGCCAGCAGCTTGGTTATATATAGCAATCAGCCCCAGCATTTT.

This clone is a singleton in its sample. The chain combines TRBV5-6 with TRBJ2-1, with D possibly TRBD1 on 6 matching bases. Trimming left V 1 base short and J 5 bases short, with 10 bases between. CDR1 and CDR2 from the germline V gene are SGHDT and YYEEEE. The CDR3 consists of 14 residues. In DNA form, the CDR3 reads TGTGCCAGCAGCTTGTGGGACAATGACAATGAGCAGTTCTTC. This gives the protein CASSLWDNDNEQFF.

The V call is TRBV27, the J call TRBJ2-5, with 8 bases aligning to TRBD1. V lost 3 bases to trimming and J lost 1 base; unmatched junction nucleotides: 7. The CDR3 consists of 16 residues. The germline gives CDR1 MNHEY, CDR2 SMNVEV (reference sequence). The CDR3 region is CASSLDRVSRQETQYF. The DNA of the CDR3 is TGTGCCAGCAGTTTGGACAGGGTCAGCCGCCAAGAGACCCAGTACTTC.

The rearrangement uses TRBV2 and TRBJ1-1, with D perhaps matching TRBD1 (6 bases). Looked up from germline, CDR1 is SNHLY and CDR2 is FYNNEI. The CDR3 spans 12 residues. The V end was cut by 4 bases, the J end by 5 bases, with 8 bases between. CDR3: CASSGGGTEAFF. DNA for the CDR3: TGTGCCAGCAGTGGAGGGGGTACTGAAGCTTTCTTT.

This clone was seen only once. The junction departs from germline at one end; a sequencing error may be responsible. The chain has TRBV6-5 and TRBJ2-1; perhaps TRBD1 as D (6 bases). The V gene's germline CDR1 is MNHEY and CDR2 SVGAGI. This CDR3 spans 11 amino acids. CDR3 sequence (DNA): TGTGCCAGCAGTGAACCGGGACACCAAGTCTTC. It is translated as CASSEPGHQVF.

The chain carries TRBV4-1 and TRBJ2-6; a possible D gene is TRBD2 (7 bases). Germline CDR1 reads MGHRA; CDR2 reads YSYEKL. The CDR3 has 20 residues. V lost 1 base to trimming and J lost 4 bases, with 23 bases between them. The CDR3 protein is CASSQALGGAPGPGANVLTF. The DNA of the CDR3 is TGCGCCAGCAGCCAAGCTTTGGGGGGGGCTCCCGGGCCCGGGGCCAACGTCCTGACTTTC.

The CDR3 DNA is TGTGCCAGCTCACCTTGGGAGGGGGAGCTGTTTTTT. Residues: CASSPWEGELFF. The chain carries TRBV27 and TRBJ2-2, with D maybe TRBD2 (5 bases). CDR1 is MNHEY, CDR2 SMNVEV, per germline (reference sequence). This CDR3 is built from 12 residues. Trimming shortened V by 8 bases and J by 8 bases, and 12 bases separated the two germline ends.

The rearrangement uses TRBV11-2 and TRBJ2-1; 10 bases map to TRBD2. J was trimmed by 6 bases and V by 4 bases; bases with no gene match: 6. The CDR3 has 15 residues. The germline V gene has CDR1 SGHAT and CDR2 FQNNGV. CDR3 loop: CASSSGTSEGNEQFF. DNA of the CDR3: TGTGCCAGCAGCTCCGGGACTAGCGAAGGCAATGAGCAGTTCTTC.

This rearrangement joins TRBV7-3 to TRBJ2-1; 9 bases fit TRBD2. Germline values: CDR1 SGHTA, CDR2 FQGTGA. Losses at the gene ends were 2 bases for V and 4 bases for J; bases not matched to a gene: 3. There are 15 residues in the CDR3. Here the CDR3 DNA reads TGTGCCAGCAGCTTATGGACTAGCGCATACAATGAGCAGTTCTTC. Translated: CASSLWTSAYNEQFF.